A single T cell receptor beta chain is shown here with its context. This record comes from a study of blood T cells in healthy people across ages. Germline CDR1 and CDR2: MDHEN and SYDVKM. The CDR3 has 14 amino acids. J gave up 3 bases and V 6 bases, and 8 bases lay outside the gene matches. Through a sample-barcoded 5' primer and a J-beta primer mix, a second PCR was run for roughly 6 to 12 cycles. Each CDR3 protein is one row after TCRdb ran MiXCR on the 5' RACE reads. Among just over 1 million distinct CDR3 sequences, over 35% were seen once, and the ten largest hold about 20%. The sequenced sample consisted of blood. This receptor was taken from a woman in her sixties or seventies in good health. The V call is TRBV28, the J call TRBJ2-7; 7 nucleotides line up with TRBD1. This CDR3 is CASRSPGQIYEQYF. CDR3 sequence (DNA): TGTGCCAGCAGGTCCCCGGGACAGATCTACGAGCAGTACTTC.